Shown below are 13 T cell receptor beta chains from a single sample sequenced in a study of blood T cell repertoires in COVID-19. Profiled with immunoSEQ multiplex PCR; TCRdb holds only in-frame clones, not every one. The sample holds approximately 63,000 clones, roughly 88% seen once. Sequencing used peripheral blood. These receptors were collected from a woman of 80 years or more with active COVID-19.

The V and J genes are TRBV7-6 and TRBJ2-1; 11 bases align to TRBD2. There are 15 residues in the CDR3. V was clipped by 4 bases and J by 9 bases; unmatched bases: 8. The germline CDR1 and CDR2 sequences are SGHVS and FNYEAQ. The CDR3 loop is CASSSQSTSGVEQFF. For the CDR3, the DNA is TGTGCCAGCAGCTCACAATCGACTAGCGGGGTTGAGCAGTTCTTC.

The genes are TRBV4-2 and TRBJ1-1, with 8 bases identical to TRBD1. Looked up from germline, CDR1 is LGHNA and CDR2 is YNFKEQ. This CDR3 has 14 residues. J gave up 3 bases and V 6 bases, and 6 bases lay outside the gene matches. The CDR3 DNA is TGTGCCAGCAGTCAGACAGGGGTGGACACTGAAGCTTTCTTT. It codes for CASSQTGVDTEAFF.

V gene TRBV27 combines with J gene TRBJ1-4; D is ambiguous. Between the trimmed V and J ends, which lost 0 bases and 7 bases, there was a span of 9 bases. The CDR3 totals 14 residues. Germline CDR1 reads MNHEY; CDR2 reads SMNVEV (reference sequence). The CDR3 nucleotides read TGTGCCAGCAGTTTATCTTTTAGAGGTGAAAAACTGTTTTTT. It translates to CASSLSFRGEKLFF.

This chain uses TRBV24-1 with TRBJ2-5, with 7 bases aligning to TRBD1. V gave up 2 bases and J gave up 7 bases; unmatched junction bases: 15. CDR3 size: 17 residues. Germline assignment: CDR1 KGHDR and CDR2 SFDVKD. The CDR3 protein is CATSDSTGAQVLGTQYF. In nucleotides, the CDR3 is TGTGCCACCAGTGATTCCACAGGGGCGCAGGTTTTGGGGACCCAGTACTTC.

Details on this clone: Germline and junction disagree at one end, which may indicate a read error. This chain uses TRBV2 with TRBJ1-3; D is uncertain. Germline assignment: CDR1 SNHLY and CDR2 FYNNEI. CDR3 length: 14 residues. DNA for the CDR3: TGTGCCAGCCGTGACGTCAGCTCTGGAAACACCATATATTTT. Its translation is CASRDVSSGNTIYF.

The CDR3 DNA reads as TGTGCCAGCAGCCGGGAAGTGGGGGGAGGTGAGCAGTTCTTC. Protein product: CASSREVGGGEQFF. V is TRBV9 and J is TRBJ2-1; the D gene is possibly TRBD2 (6 bases). CDR3 length: 14 amino acids. V was cut by 4 bases and J by 9 bases, with 17 bases left in between. The germline CDR1 and CDR2 sequences are SGDLS and YYNGEE. Complete variable domain (other parts from reference TRBV9 and TRBJ2-1): DSGVTQTPKHLITATGQRVTLRCSPRSGDLSVYWYQQSLDQGLQFLIQYYNGEERAKGNILERFSAQQFPDLHSELNLSSLELGDSALYFCASSREVGGGEQFFGPGTRLTVL.

V usage is TRBV9 and J usage is TRBJ1-1; tentatively, D is TRBD1 (5 bases). The CDR3 length is 14 residues. Trimming took 4 bases from V and 1 from J, leaving 11 bases between them. Germline V gene data show CDR1 as SGDLS and CDR2 as YYNGEE. CDR3 region: CASSPTERNTEAFF. Written as DNA, the CDR3 is TGTGCCAGCAGCCCGACAGAGAGGAACACTGAAGCTTTCTTT.

This chain joins TRBV7-9 and TRBJ2-2; D might be TRBD1 (5 bases). CDR3 length: 14 residues. V was clipped by 2 bases and J by 8 bases, with 12 bases between them. Germline V gene lookup returns CDR1 SEHNR and CDR2 FQNEAQ (reference sequence). The CDR3 sequence: CASSLSRVVGELFF. The CDR3 DNA is TGTGCCAGCAGCTTATCCAGGGTCGTAGGGGAGCTGTTTTTT.

This sequence joins TRBV9 and TRBJ2-3; D perhaps matches TRBD2 (7 bases). Germline CDR1 and CDR2: SGDLS and YYNGEE. Trimming shortened V by 0 bases and J by 5 bases, and 19 bases separated the two germline ends. CDR3 length equals 17 residues. The CDR3 reads CASSVERTGGRGDTQYF. The CDR3 DNA is TGTGCCAGCAGCGTAGAGAGGACCGGGGGGCGCGGAGATACGCAGTATTTT.

J is TRBJ2-3 and V is TRBV6-1, with D tentatively TRBD2 (7 bases). CDR3 length: 17 amino acids. V lost 1 base to trimming and J lost 2 bases, with 16 bases between them. Germline V CDR1 and CDR2: MNHNS, SASEGT. CDR3 residues: CASSEGSWGGLTDTQYF. Here the CDR3 DNA reads TGTGCCAGCAGTGAAGGGTCTTGGGGGGGCCTCACAGATACGCAGTATTTT.

The J gene is TRBJ1-3, the V gene TRBV7-9; D is unclear. The V gene's germline CDR1 is SEHNR and CDR2 FQNEAQ (reference sequence). V lost 7 bases and J 4 bases, leaving 11 bases between the germline ends. The CDR3 contains 13 residues. The CDR3 DNA follows: TGTGCCAGCACCCTAAGTTCCGGAAACACCATATATTTT. Translating it yields CASTLSSGNTIYF. Full variable domain (missing parts from reference TRBV7-9 and TRBJ1-3): DTGVSQNPRHKITKRGQNVTFRCDPISEHNRLYWYRQTLGQGPEFLTYFQNEAQLEKSRLLSDRFSAERPKGSFSTLEIQRTEQGDSAMYLCASTLSSGNTIYFGEGSWLTVV.

The CDR3 is CASSPAGVTYGYTF. DNA of the CDR3: TGTGCCAGCAGCCCTGCGGGGGTTACCTATGGCTACACCTTC. The gene calls are TRBV9 and TRBJ1-2; D is possibly TRBD1 (5 bases). Per the germline V gene, CDR1 is SGDLS and CDR2 is YYNGEE. The V end was cut by 4 bases, the J end by 4 bases, with 14 bases between. CDR3 length: 14 amino acids. Complete variable domain (other parts from reference TRBV9 and TRBJ1-2): DSGVTQTPKHLITATGQRVTLRCSPRSGDLSVYWYQQSLDQGLQFLIQYYNGEERAKGNILERFSAQQFPDLHSELNLSSLELGDSALYFCASSPAGVTYGYTFGSGTRLTVV.

The rearrangement uses TRBV5-5 and TRBJ2-5; TRBD2 matches 10 bases. CDR1 SGHKS and CDR2 YYEKEE come from the germline V gene (reference sequence). The CDR3 loop spans 14 amino acids. V was clipped by 2 bases and J by 3 bases; unmatched bases: 1. CDR3 region: CASSFLAGEETQYF. The CDR3 nucleotides are TGTGCCAGCAGCTTCCTAGCGGGGGAAGAGACCCAGTACTTC.